This entry lists 32 T cell receptor beta chains sequenced from one sample in a study of cytomegalovirus exposure and HLA in healthy donors. The PCR ran on 60 Vbeta and 13 Jbeta primers. Clones were sequenced by immunoSEQ multiplex PCR, and TCRdb holds only the in-frame ones, with some missing. The sample lists approximately 100,000 clones; around 80% were seen once. Source material: PBMCs. The source of these receptors is a man in his 60s in good health and CMV-seronegative.

The chain has TRBV5-1 and TRBJ1-1; possible D gene TRBD1, 6 bases. V was clipped by 4 bases and J by 6 bases, with 16 bases between them. The CDR3 contains 14 residues. Germline lookup yields CDR1 SGHRS and CDR2 YFSETQ. DNA for the CDR3: TGCGCCAGCAGCCTACAGGGTAGGGGCGCTGAAGCTTTCTTT. Its translation: CASSLQGRGAEAFF.

The chain couples TRBV9 to TRBJ2-7; TRBD1 matches 9 bases. The CDR3 contains 19 residues. The germline V gene encodes CDR1 SGDLS and CDR2 YYNGEE. V gave up 3 bases and J gave up 1 base; unmatched junction bases: 17. For the CDR3, the DNA is TGTGCCAGCAGCGGGTGGGACAGGGCAGCCTGGGGGCCTTCCTACGAGCAGTACGTC. Its protein is CASSGWDRAAWGPSYEQYV.

This chain joins TRBV6-6 and TRBJ2-7; TRBD2 agrees at 7 bases. Germline V CDR1 and CDR2: MNHNY, SVGAGI (reference sequence). The CDR3 sequence is 13 residues long. Trimming at V came to 8 bases and at J to 2 bases, leaving 6 bases not matched to a gene. CDR3 sequence reads: CASRPSGAYEQYF. The DNA of the CDR3 is TGTGCCAGCCGTCCGAGCGGGGCCTACGAGCAGTACTTC.

The V call is TRBV19, the J call TRBJ2-1; possibly TRBD2 for D (6 bases). From germline, CDR1 is LNHDA and CDR2 SQIVND (reference sequence). V was shortened by 6 bases and J by 11 bases, with 17 bases between the two germline ends. The CDR3 is 13 residues long. The CDR3 region has the DNA TGTGCCAGTAGCGCGCGAGAGGGAGGAAAGCAGTTCTTC. Amino acids: CASSAREGGKQFF.

This clone was counted a few times. The same CDR3 also results from other DNA sequences found in this sample. The chain employs TRBV7-2 and TRBJ2-2, with D unresolved. Germline V gene data show CDR1 as SGHTA and CDR2 as FQGNSA. This CDR3 has 13 amino acids. Trimming took 0 bases from V and 5 from J, leaving 4 bases between them. The CDR3 reads CASSLARTGELFF. In DNA, the CDR3 is TGTGCCAGCAGCTTAGCGCGGACCGGGGAGCTGTTTTTT.

The chain has TRBV7-3 and TRBJ1-2, with D unresolved. From germline, CDR1 is SGHTA and CDR2 FQGTGA. The CDR3 consists of 14 residues. Trimming shortened V by 5 bases and J by 2 bases, and 12 bases separated the two germline ends. CDR3: CASSPSGGNYGYTF. The CDR3 DNA follows: TGTGCCAGCAGCCCTAGCGGAGGGAACTATGGCTACACCTTC.

In this sample, this clone turned up a few times. The chain has TRBV4-2 and TRBJ2-3, with TRBD2 matching over 12 bases. The CDR3 runs to 19 residues. Trimming removed 0 bases from V and 1 base from J; junction bases left unmatched: 8. Germline lookup yields CDR1 LGHNA and CDR2 YNFKEQ. CDR3 DNA: TGTGCCAGCAGCCAAGATCTGGCTAGCGGGGGGGTAGGCACAGATACGCAGTATTTT. As protein: CASSQDLASGGVGTDTQYF.

The J gene is TRBJ2-1, the V gene TRBV4-2; TRBD2 matches 7 bases. V lost 5 bases and J lost 3; bases outside the gene matches: 10. Germline-derived CDR1 and CDR2 are LGHNA and YNFKEQ. The CDR3 extends over 16 amino acids. CDR3 in DNA: TGTGCCAGCAGCTCCGTCGGTGGGGGGGGCTACAATGAGCAGTTCTTC. Protein: CASSSVGGGGYNEQFF.

This sequence joins TRBV4-1 and TRBJ1-4; D is unclear. This CDR3 comprises 15 residues. Germline CDR1 reads MGHRA; CDR2 reads YSYEKL. The V gene lost 2 bases and the J gene lost 8 bases, with 15 bases spanning the gap. This chain's CDR3 is CASSQQTAGLEKLFF. In DNA form, the CDR3 reads TGCGCCAGCAGCCAACAAACGGCAGGATTGGAAAAACTGTTTTTT.

This chain connects TRBV6-8 to TRBJ1-5; perhaps TRBD1 as D (6 bases). Germline V gives CDR1 MNHGY, CDR2 SAAAGT. The CDR3 length is 14 residues. The V gene lost 4 bases and the J gene lost 5 bases, with 12 bases spanning the gap. The DNA for the CDR3 is TGTGCCAGCAGTTGGGAATCAGGGGATCAGCCCCAGCATTTT. Its protein is CASSWESGDQPQHF.

V and J are TRBV7-9 and TRBJ1-1; 7 bases align to TRBD1. The germline V gene encodes CDR1 SEHNR and CDR2 FQNEAQ (reference sequence). The V and J ends lost 2 bases and 4 bases, in that order; junction bases with no gene match: 7. This CDR3 has 15 residues. The CDR3, as DNA: TGTGCCAGCAGCTTATGGACAGGACAAATCACTGAAGCTTTCTTT. It translates to CASSLWTGQITEAFF.

The chain couples TRBV28 to TRBJ1-3; D is uncertain. V lost 2 bases and J 2 bases, leaving 13 bases between the germline ends. CDR3 length: 16 amino acids. From germline, CDR1 is MDHEN and CDR2 SYDVKM. CDR3 residues: CASSLLAPTPGNTIYF. CDR3 sequence (DNA): TGTGCCAGCAGTTTACTAGCACCTACTCCTGGAAACACCATATATTTT.

The rearrangement links TRBV5-1 to TRBJ2-5, with 10 bases identical to TRBD2. With V trimmed by 3 bases and J by 4 bases, 9 bases remained unmatched. Germline V gene data show CDR1 as SGHRS and CDR2 as YFSETQ. The CDR3 runs 16 residues. The CDR3 region has the DNA TGCGCCAGCAGCTCCAAGCGGGGGGGCGAGATAGAGACCCAGTACTTC. Translated, it gives CASSSKRGGEIETQYF. Supplemented by reference TRBV5-1 and TRBJ2-5, the full variable domain reads KAGVTQTPRYLIKTRGQQVTLSCSPISGHRSVSWYQQTPGQGLQFLFEYFSETQRNKGNFPGRFSGRQFSNSRSEMNVSTLELGDSALYLCASSSKRGGEIETQYFGPGTRLLVL.

This clone has only a few counts. The CDR3 reads CASSSLSREETQYF. The DNA of the CDR3 is TGTGCCAGCAGCTCCTTATCCCGCGAAGAGACCCAGTACTTC. V and J are TRBV5-5 and TRBJ2-5; D is unresolved. V dropped 3 bases and J dropped 3 bases, with 12 bases sitting between them. The germline CDR1 and CDR2 sequences are SGHKS and YYEKEE (reference sequence). The CDR3 covers 14 residues.

The rearrangement links TRBV7-8 to TRBJ1-1, with 7 bases matching TRBD1. The CDR3 covers 15 residues. The ends lost 6 bases at V and 5 bases at J; junction bases unmatched: 12. Germline values: CDR1 SGHVS, CDR2 FQNEAQ. The CDR3 is CASRRLQGQGTEAFF. As DNA, the CDR3 is TGTGCCAGCAGACGGTTACAGGGGCAAGGGACTGAAGCTTTCTTT.

CDR3 residues: CASDRALSNQPQHF. The CDR3 nucleotides read TGTGCCAGCGACAGGGCGCTGAGCAATCAGCCCCAGCATTTT. This chain links TRBV6-1 with TRBJ1-5, with 7 positions matching TRBD1. CDR3 length: 14 amino acids. Looked up from germline, CDR1 is MNHNS and CDR2 is SASEGT. The V gene end was trimmed by 8 bases and the J gene end by 1 base; junction bases not matched to a gene: 5.

V and J are TRBV15 and TRBJ1-2, with 7 bases aligning to TRBD1. This CDR3 has 14 amino acids. In germline, CDR1 is LNHNV, CDR2 YYDKDF (reference sequence). The V segment lost 4 bases and the J segment 9 bases; nucleotides outside the gene matches: 11. As DNA, the CDR3 is TGTGCCACCAGCATCGACCCACGACAGGGCCGCTACACCTTC. As protein: CATSIDPRQGRYTF.

In this sample, this clone turned up a few times. The gene calls are TRBV5-1 and TRBJ2-3; TRBD1 might be the D (6 bases). The ends were cut back, 4 bases at V and 1 base at J, with 10 bases in the middle. Germline values: CDR1 SGHRS, CDR2 YFSETQ. The CDR3 consists of 14 residues. CDR3: CASSGRTGTDTQYF. The CDR3 bases are TGCGCCAGCAGCGGTAGGACAGGCACAGATACGCAGTATTTT.

In its sample, this clone was seen once. V and J are TRBV30 and TRBJ1-2; perhaps TRBD1 as D (5 bases). The CDR3 consists of 11 residues. Germline CDR1 reads GTSNPN; CDR2 reads SVGIG (reference sequence). The ends were cut back, 7 bases at V and 4 bases at J, with 10 bases in the middle. The CDR3 coding sequence is TGTGCCTCCCAGGGCTTCTATGGCTACACCTTC. Protein sequence: CASQGFYGYTF.

The chain couples TRBV5-4 to TRBJ1-6; TRBD1 matches 10 bases. V was pared by 7 bases and J by 8 bases, with 3 bases of the junction left unmatched. CDR1 SGHNT and CDR2 YYREEE come from the germline V gene (reference sequence). This CDR3 has 13 amino acids. CDR3 coding DNA: TGTGCCAGCGCCGGGACAGGGGATTCACCCCTCCACTTT. Amino acids: CASAGTGDSPLHF.

In this sample, this clone turned up a few times. This chain links TRBV7-2 with TRBJ1-4; possible D gene TRBD1, 5 bases. Germline-derived CDR1 and CDR2 are SGHTA and FQGNSA. V lost 5 bases, J lost 6 bases, and 13 bases lay in between. This CDR3 has 14 amino acids. CDR3 coding DNA: TGTGCCAGCAGCCGCCAGGGAAGGGATGAAAAACTGTTTTTT. This translates into CASSRQGRDEKLFF.

The V and J genes are TRBV29-1 and TRBJ1-5; 7 bases are shared with TRBD1. The CDR3 has 14 residues. Germline CDR1 is SQVTM and CDR2 is ANQGSEA. J lost 3 bases, V lost 7 bases, and 9 bases had no gene match. In DNA, the CDR3 is TGCAGCGCCCTCCTAGGGACAGCCAATCAGCCCCAGCATTTT. This encodes CSALLGTANQPQHF.

This clone appeared a few times. The J gene is TRBJ2-3, the V gene TRBV7-6; maybe TRBD2 (6 bases). The CDR3 is 14 residues long. Germline lookup yields CDR1 SGHVS and CDR2 FNYEAQ. V was clipped by 6 bases and J by 4 bases, with 14 bases between them. The CDR3 here is CASSSSANSDTQYF. The DNA for the CDR3 is TGTGCCAGCAGTTCTAGCGCTAACTCAGATACGCAGTATTTT.

V is TRBV11-2 and J is TRBJ2-3; the match to TRBD2 covers 8 bases. V was clipped by 3 bases and J by 0 bases; unmatched bases: 8. The CDR3 length is 17 residues. Germline V CDR1 and CDR2: SGHAT, FQNNGV. CDR3 bases: TGTGCCAGCAGCTTCCGGGAGGGGGGGCCCAGCACAGATACGCAGTATTTT. It codes for CASSFREGGPSTDTQYF.

The chain combines TRBV29-1 with TRBJ1-2; D might be TRBD1 (5 bases). The V end was cut by 1 base, the J end by 8 bases, with 11 bases between. Germline CDR1 is SQVTM and CDR2 is ANQGSEA. CDR3 length: 12 amino acids. This CDR3 is CSVEGRGRGYTF. CDR3 coding DNA: TGCAGCGTTGAAGGGAGGGGAAGAGGCTACACCTTC.

The chain recombines TRBV6-1 with TRBJ2-1; D is unresolved. CDR3 length equals 15 residues. CDR1 is MNHNS, CDR2 SASEGT, per germline. Trimming left V 6 bases short and J 2 bases short, with 14 bases between. This chain's CDR3 is CASSEYPAAYNEQFF. The CDR3 DNA reads TGTGCCAGCAGCGAATACCCGGCGGCCTACAATGAGCAGTTCTTC.

This chain links TRBV1 with TRBJ1-3. TRBV1 corresponds to a pseudogene. The CDR3 is 16 amino acids. CDR3 sequence reads: CTSSPSGLHSGNTIYF. CDR3 DNA sequence: TGCACCAGCAGCCCTTCGGGACTCCACTCTGGAAACACCATATATTTT.

The V and J genes are TRBV4-3 and TRBJ2-3; 8 bases match TRBD1. The CDR3 consists of 13 residues. Germline CDR1 and CDR2: LGHNA and YSLEER. V trimming: 4 bases; J trimming: 6 bases; junction bases outside the gene matches: 3. The CDR3 region is CASSRTGIDTQYF. DNA for the CDR3: TGCGCCAGCAGCCGGACAGGGATTGATACGCAGTATTTT.

This clone was seen only a few times. This chain links TRBV19 with TRBJ2-1; D uncertain. The length of the CDR3 is 10 residues. Trimming left V 6 bases short and J 10 bases short, with 7 bases between. Germline lookup yields CDR1 LNHDA and CDR2 SQIVND (reference sequence). The CDR3 DNA sequence: TGTGCCAGTAGATGGCAGGAGCAGTTCTTC. This encodes CASRWQEQFF.

The chain combines TRBV18 with TRBJ1-1, with TRBD1 as a possible D gene (6 bases). The CDR3 loop spans 18 amino acids. Germline V gives CDR1 KGHSH, CDR2 LQKENI. Between the trimmed V and J ends, which lost 2 bases and 5 bases, there was a span of 24 bases. This CDR3 is CASSPGAGVGIRWTEAFF. In DNA, the CDR3 is TGTGCCAGCTCACCAGGGGCAGGGGTTGGGATCCGATGGACTGAAGCTTTCTTT.

The rearrangement links TRBV5-8 to TRBJ1-5, with 7 bases lining up with TRBD1. The CDR3 loop spans 11 amino acids. The trim removed 4 bases at V and 11 bases at J, leaving 3 bases unmatched. The germline V gene encodes CDR1 SGHTS and CDR2 YDEGEE. The CDR3 loop reads CASSPDRAQHF. CDR3 coding DNA: TGTGCCAGCAGCCCTGACAGGGCCCAGCATTTT.

The chain has TRBV5-4 and TRBJ1-2; maybe TRBD1 (6 bases). Germline lookup yields CDR1 SGHNT and CDR2 YYREEE (reference sequence). There are 14 residues in the CDR3. The V and J ends lost 4 bases and 4 bases respectively, with 14 bases between them. CDR3 residues: CASSPQGSGYGYTF. CDR3 bases: TGTGCCAGCAGCCCCCAGGGGTCGGGCTATGGCTACACCTTC.